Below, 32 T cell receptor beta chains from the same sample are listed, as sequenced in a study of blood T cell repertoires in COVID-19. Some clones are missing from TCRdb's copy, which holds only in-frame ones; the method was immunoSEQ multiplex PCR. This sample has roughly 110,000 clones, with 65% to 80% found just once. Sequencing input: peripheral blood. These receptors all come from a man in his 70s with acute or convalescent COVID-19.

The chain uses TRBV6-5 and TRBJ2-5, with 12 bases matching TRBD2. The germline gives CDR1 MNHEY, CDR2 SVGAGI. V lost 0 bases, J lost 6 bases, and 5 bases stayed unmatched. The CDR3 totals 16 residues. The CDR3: CASSYSLAGGLKTQYF. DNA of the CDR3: TGTGCCAGCAGTTACTCCCTAGCGGGGGGGCTAAAGACCCAGTACTTC.

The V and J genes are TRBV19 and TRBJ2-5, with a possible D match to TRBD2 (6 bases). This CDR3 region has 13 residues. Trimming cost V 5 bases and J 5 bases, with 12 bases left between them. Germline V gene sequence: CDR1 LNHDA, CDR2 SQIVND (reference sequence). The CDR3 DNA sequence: TGTGCCAGTAGTCTTCAAGGAGGGGAGACCCAGTACTTC. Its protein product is CASSLQGGETQYF.

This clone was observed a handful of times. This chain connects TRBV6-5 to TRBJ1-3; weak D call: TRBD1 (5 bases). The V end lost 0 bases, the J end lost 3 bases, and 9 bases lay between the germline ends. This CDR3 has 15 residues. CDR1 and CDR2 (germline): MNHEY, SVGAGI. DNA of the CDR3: TGTGCCAGCAGTTACTCGTCAGGGCTTGGAAACACCATATATTTT. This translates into CASSYSSGLGNTIYF.

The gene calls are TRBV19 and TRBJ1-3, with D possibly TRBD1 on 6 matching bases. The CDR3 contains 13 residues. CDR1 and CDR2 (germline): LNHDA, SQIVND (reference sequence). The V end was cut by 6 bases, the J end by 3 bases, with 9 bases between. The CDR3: CASSTGYGNTIYF. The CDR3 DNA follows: TGTGCCAGTAGCACAGGGTATGGAAACACCATATATTTT. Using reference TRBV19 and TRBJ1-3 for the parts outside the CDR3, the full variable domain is DGGITQSPKYLFRKEGQNVTLSCEQNLNHDAMYWYRQDPGQGLRLIYYSQIVNDFQKGDIAEGYSVSREKKESFPLTVTSAQKNPTAFYLCASSTGYGNTIYFGEGSWLTVV.

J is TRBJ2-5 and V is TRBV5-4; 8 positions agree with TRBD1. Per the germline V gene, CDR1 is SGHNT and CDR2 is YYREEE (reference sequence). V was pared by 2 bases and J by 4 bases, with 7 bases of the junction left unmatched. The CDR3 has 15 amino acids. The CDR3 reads CASSFETGVGETQYF. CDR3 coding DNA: TGTGCCAGCAGCTTTGAGACAGGGGTTGGAGAGACCCAGTACTTC.

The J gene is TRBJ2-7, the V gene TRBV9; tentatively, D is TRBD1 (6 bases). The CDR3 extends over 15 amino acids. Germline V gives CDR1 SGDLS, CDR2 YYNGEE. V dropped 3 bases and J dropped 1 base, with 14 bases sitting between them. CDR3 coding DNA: TGTGCCAGCAGCGCCGCTGGGACAAATTCCTACGAGCAGTACTTC. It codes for CASSAAGTNSYEQYF.

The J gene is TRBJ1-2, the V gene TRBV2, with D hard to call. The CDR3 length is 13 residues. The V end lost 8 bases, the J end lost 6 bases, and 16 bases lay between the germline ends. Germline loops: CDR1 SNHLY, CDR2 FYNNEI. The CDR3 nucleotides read TGTGCCAGCCTTATGTCGGGGTTGGATGGCTACACCTTC. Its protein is CASLMSGLDGYTF. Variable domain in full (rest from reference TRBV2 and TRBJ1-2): EPEVTQTPSHQVTQMGQEVILRCVPISNHLYFYWYRQILGQKVEFLVSFYNNEISEKSEIFDDQFSVERPDGSNFTLKIRSTKLEDSAMYFCASLMSGLDGYTFGSGTRLTVV.

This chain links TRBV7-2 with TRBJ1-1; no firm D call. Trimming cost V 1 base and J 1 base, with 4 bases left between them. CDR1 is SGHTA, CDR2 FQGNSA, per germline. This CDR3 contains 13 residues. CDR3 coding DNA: TGTGCCAGCAGCTTAGGTAGGAACACTGAAGCTTTCTTT. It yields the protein CASSLGRNTEAFF.

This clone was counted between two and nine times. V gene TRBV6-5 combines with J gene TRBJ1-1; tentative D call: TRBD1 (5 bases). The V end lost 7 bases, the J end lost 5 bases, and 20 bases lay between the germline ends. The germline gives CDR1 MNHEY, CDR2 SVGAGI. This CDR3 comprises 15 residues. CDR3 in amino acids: CASNDHLGGGTEAFF. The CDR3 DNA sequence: TGTGCCAGCAACGATCACTTGGGGGGAGGGACTGAAGCTTTCTTT.

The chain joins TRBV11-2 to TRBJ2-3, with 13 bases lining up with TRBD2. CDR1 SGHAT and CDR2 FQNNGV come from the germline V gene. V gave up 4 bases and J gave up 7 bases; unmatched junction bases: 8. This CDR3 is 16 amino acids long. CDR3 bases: TGTGCCAGCAGCTCGGGACTAGCGGGGTCGTTAAATACGCAGTATTTT. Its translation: CASSSGLAGSLNTQYF.

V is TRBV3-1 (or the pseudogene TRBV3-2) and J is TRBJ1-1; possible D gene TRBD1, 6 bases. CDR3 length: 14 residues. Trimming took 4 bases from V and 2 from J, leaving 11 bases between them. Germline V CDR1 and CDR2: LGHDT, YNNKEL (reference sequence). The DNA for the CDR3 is TGTGCCAGCAGCCTTGAACAGGGAAACACTGAAGCTTTCTTT. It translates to CASSLEQGNTEAFF.

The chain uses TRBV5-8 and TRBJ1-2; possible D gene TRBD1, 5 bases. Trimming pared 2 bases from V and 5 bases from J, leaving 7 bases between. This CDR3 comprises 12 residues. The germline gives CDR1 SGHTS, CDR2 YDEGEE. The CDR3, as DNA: TGTGCCAGCAGCTTTCGGGGGTATGGCTACACCTTC. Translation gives CASSFRGYGYTF.

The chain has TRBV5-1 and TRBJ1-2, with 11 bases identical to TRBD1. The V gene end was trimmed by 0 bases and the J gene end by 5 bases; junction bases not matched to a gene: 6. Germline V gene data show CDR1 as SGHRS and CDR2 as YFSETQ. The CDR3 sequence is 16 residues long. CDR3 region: CASSLAGTGGEYGYTF. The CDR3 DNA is TGCGCCAGCAGCTTGGCGGGGACAGGGGGAGAATATGGCTACACCTTC.

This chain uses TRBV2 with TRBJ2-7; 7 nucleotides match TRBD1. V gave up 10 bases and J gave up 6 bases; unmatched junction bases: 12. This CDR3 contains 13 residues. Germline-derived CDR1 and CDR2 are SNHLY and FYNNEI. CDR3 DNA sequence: TGTGCCAATCAAAGGGGGCTCTCTAGCGAGCAGTACTTC. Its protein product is CANQRGLSSEQYF.

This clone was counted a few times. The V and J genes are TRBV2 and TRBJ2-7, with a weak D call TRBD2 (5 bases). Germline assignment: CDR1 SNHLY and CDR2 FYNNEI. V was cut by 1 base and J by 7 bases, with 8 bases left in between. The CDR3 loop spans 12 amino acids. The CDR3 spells CASSEGGREQYF. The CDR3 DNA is TGTGCCAGCAGTGAAGGAGGGAGAGAGCAGTACTTC.

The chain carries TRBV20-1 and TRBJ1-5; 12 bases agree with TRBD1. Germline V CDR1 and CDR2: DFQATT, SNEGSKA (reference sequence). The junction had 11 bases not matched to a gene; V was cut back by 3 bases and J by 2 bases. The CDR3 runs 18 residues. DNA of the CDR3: TGCAGTGCTAGTATTGGGACAGGGGGCCTTTTGGGCAATCAGCCCCAGCATTTT. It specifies CSASIGTGGLLGNQPQHF.

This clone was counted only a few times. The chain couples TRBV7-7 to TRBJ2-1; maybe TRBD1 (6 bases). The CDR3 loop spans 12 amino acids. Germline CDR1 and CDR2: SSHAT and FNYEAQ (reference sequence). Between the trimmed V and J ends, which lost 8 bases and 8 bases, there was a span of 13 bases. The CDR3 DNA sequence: TGTGCCAGCTCCAGTGGGGGCGATGAGCAGTTCTTC. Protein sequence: CASSSGGDEQFF.

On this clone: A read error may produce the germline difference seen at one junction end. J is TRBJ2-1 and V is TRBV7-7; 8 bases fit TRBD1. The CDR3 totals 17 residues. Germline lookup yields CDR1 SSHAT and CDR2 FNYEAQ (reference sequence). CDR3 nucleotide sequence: TGTGCTAGCAGCTTAGGCCAGACAGGGGTCACCTACAATGAGCAGTTCTTC. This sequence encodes CASSLGQTGVTYNEQFF.

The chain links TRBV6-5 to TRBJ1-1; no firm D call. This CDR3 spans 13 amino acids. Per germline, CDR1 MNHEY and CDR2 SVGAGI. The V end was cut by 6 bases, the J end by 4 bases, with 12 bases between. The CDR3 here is CASSRVRGTEAFF. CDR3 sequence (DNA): TGTGCCAGCAGCAGAGTCAGAGGCACTGAAGCTTTCTTT.

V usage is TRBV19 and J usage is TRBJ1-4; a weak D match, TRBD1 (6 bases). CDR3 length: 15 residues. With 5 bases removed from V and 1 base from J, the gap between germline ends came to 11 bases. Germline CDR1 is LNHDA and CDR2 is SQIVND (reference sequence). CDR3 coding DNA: TGTGCCAGTAGTGGAGACAGGTTAACTAATGAAAAACTGTTTTTT. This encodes CASSGDRLTNEKLFF.

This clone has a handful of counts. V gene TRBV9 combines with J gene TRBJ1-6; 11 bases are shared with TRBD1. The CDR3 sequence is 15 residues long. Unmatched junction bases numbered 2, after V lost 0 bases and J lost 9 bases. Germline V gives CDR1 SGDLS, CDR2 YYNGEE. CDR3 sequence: CASSVEGTGGSPLHF. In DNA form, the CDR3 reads TGTGCCAGCAGCGTAGAAGGGACAGGGGGTTCACCCCTCCACTTT.

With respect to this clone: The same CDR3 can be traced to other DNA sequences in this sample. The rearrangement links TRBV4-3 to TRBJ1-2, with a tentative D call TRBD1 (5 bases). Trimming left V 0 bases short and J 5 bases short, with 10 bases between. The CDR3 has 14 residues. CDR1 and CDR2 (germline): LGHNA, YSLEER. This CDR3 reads CASSQERGGYGYTF. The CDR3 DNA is TGCGCCAGCAGCCAAGAACGGGGGGGATATGGCTACACCTTC.

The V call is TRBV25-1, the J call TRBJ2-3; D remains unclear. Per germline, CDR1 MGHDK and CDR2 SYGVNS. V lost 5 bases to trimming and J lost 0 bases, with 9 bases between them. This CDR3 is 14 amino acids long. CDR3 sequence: CASSSTVSTDTQYF. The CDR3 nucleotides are TGTGCCAGCAGTTCTACTGTAAGCACAGATACGCAGTATTTT.

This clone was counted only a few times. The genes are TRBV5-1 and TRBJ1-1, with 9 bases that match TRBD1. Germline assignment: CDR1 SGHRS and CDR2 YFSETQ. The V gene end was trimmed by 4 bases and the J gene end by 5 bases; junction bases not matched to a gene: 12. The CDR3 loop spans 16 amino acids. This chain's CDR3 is CASSHGQGSGWTEAFF. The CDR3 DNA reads TGCGCCAGCAGCCACGGACAGGGGTCGGGGTGGACTGAAGCTTTCTTT.

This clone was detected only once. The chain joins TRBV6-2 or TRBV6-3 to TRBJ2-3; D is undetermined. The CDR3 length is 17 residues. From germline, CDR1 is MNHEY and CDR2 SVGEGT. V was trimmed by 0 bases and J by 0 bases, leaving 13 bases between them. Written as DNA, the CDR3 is TGTGCCAGCAGTTACTCTAAGATAGCTACTAGCACAGATACGCAGTATTTT. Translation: CASSYSKIATSTDTQYF.

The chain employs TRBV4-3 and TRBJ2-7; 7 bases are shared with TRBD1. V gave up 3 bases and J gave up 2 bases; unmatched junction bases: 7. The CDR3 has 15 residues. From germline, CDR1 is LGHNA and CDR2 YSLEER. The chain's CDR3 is CASSHRTGPAYEQYF. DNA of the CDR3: TGCGCCAGCAGCCATAGGACAGGTCCGGCCTACGAGCAGTACTTC.

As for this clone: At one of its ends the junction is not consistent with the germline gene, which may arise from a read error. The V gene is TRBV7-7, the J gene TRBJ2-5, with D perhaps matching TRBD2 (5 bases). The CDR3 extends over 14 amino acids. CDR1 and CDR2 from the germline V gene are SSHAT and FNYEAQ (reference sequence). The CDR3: CASSLEAGGETQYF. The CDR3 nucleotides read TGTGCTAGCAGCTTAGAGGCGGGCGGGGAGACCCAGTACTTC.

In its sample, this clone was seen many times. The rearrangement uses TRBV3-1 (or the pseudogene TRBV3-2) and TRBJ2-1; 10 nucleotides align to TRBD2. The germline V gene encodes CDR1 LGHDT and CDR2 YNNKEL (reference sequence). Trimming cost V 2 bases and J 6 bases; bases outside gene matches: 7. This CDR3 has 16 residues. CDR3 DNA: TGTGCCAGCAGCCAATCCGCTAGCGGGGGCGTCAATGAGCAGTTCTTC. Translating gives CASSQSASGGVNEQFF.

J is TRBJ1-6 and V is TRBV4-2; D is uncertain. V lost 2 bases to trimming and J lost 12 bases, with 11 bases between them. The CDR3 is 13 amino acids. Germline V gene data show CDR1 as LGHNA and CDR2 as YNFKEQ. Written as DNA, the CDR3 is TGTGCCAGCAGCCAACACGGAGGGAAACCCCTCCACTTT. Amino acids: CASSQHGGKPLHF.

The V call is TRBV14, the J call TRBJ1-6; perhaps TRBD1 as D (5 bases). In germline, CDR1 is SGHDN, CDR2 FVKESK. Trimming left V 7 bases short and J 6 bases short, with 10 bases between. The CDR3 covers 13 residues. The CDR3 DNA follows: TGTGCCAGCACCGACAGCCTTAATTCACCCCTCCACTTT. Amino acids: CASTDSLNSPLHF.

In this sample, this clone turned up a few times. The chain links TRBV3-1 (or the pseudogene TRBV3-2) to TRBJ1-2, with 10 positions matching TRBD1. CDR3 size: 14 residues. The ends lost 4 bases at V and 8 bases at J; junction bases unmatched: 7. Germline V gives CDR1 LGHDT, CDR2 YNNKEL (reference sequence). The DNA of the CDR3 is TGTGCCAGCAGCCGCCCCGGGACAGGGGTCGGCTACACCTTC. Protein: CASSRPGTGVGYTF.

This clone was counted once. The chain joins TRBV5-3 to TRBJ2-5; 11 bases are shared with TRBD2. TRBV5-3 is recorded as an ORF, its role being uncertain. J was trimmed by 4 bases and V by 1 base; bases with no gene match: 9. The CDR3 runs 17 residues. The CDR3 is CARSLSPTSGGRETQYF. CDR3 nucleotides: TGTGCCAGAAGCTTGAGTCCTACTAGCGGGGGAAGAGAGACCCAGTACTTC.